This TCR beta chain was found in a study of CD8 T cells in Susac syndrome. This clonotype was recorded only once. CD8+ and CD4+ T cells circulating in blood were sequenced for TCR beta. The multiple sclerosis controls were treatment-naive patients affected by stable or active relapsing-remitting disease. The TEMRA cells underwent FACS enrichment, while the CD8+ and CD4+ T cells underwent negative isolation. Random hexamers were used to reverse transcribe an amount of 0.5 to 1 ug RNA. The TCR beta CDR3 was amplified by immunoSEQ multiplex PCR across 54 Vbeta, 13 Jbeta. TCRdb used MiXCR to reprocess the immunoSEQ multiplex PCR reads, holding one entry per CDR3 protein. The repertoire has hundreds of thousands of distinct CDR3 sequences, 65% to 90% of them found once; the top ten carry approximately 0.2%. The sequenced material came from CD8+ T cells from PBMCs. The clonotype was recovered from a human donor with multiple sclerosis.

CDR3 coding DNA: TGTGCCAGCAGTTACAATAGCGTAACAGATACGCAGTATTTT. Translated: CASSYNSVTDTQYF. The chain uses TRBV6-2 or TRBV6-3 and TRBJ2-3; weak D call: TRBD2 (5 bases). Germline assignment: CDR1 MNHEY and CDR2 SVGEGT. Between the trimmed V and J ends, which lost 2 bases and 3 bases, there was a span of 9 bases. CDR3 length: 14 amino acids.